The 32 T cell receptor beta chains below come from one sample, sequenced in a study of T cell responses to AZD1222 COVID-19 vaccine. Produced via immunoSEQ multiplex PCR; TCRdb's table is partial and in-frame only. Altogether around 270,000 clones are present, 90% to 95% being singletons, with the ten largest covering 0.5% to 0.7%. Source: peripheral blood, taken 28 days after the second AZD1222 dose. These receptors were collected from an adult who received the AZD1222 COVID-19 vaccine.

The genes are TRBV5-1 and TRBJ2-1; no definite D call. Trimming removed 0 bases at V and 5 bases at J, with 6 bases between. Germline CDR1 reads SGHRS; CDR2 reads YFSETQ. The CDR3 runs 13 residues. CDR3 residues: CASSLGVDNEQFF. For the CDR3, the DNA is TGCGCCAGCAGCTTGGGGGTGGACAATGAGCAGTTCTTC.

The CDR3 DNA follows: TGTGCCAGCAGCTTGTTGGGAGCTGAAGCTTTCTTT. It is translated as CASSLLGAEAFF. J is TRBJ1-1 and V is TRBV5-6; D gene uncertain. The V gene lost 1 base and the J gene lost 6 bases, with 7 bases spanning the gap. CDR3 length equals 12 residues. Germline-derived CDR1 and CDR2 are SGHDT and YYEEEE.

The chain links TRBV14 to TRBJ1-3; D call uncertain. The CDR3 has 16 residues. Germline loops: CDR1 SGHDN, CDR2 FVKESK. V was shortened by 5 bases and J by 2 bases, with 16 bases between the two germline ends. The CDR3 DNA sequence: TGTGCCAGCAGCAAATACCCGGGGAGGGCTGGAAACACCATATATTTT. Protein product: CASSKYPGRAGNTIYF.

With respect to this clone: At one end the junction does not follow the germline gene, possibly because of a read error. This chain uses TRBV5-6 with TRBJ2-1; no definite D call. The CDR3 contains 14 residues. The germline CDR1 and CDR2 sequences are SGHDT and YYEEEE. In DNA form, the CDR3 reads TGTGCCAGCGGCTTCTTGGCTTATGGAAATGAGCAGTTCTTC. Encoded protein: CASGFLAYGNEQFF.

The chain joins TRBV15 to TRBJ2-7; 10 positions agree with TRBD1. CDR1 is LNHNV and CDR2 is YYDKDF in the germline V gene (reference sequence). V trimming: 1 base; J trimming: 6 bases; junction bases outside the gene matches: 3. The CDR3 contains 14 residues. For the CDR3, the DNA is TGTGCCACCAGCAGAGGGGACAGGGGATTCGAGCAGTACTTC. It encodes CATSRGDRGFEQYF. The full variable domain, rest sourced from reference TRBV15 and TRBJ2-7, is DAMVIQNPRYQVTQFGKPVTLSCSQTLNHNVMYWYQQKSSQAPKLLFHYYDKDFNNEADTPDNFQSRRPNTSFCFLDIRSPGLGDTAMYLCATSRGDRGFEQYFGPGTRLTVT.

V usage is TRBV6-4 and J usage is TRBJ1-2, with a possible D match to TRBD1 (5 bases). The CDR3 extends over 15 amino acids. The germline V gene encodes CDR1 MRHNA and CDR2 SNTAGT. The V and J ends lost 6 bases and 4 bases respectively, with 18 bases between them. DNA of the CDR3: TGTGCCAGCAGACCCCGGGGGGAGAGGGGCTATGGCTACACCTTC. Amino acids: CASRPRGERGYGYTF.

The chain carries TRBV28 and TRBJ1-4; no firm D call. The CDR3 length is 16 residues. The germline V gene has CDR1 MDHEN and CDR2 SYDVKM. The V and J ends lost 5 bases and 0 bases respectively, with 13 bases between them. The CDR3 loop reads CASSPGESSTNEKLFF. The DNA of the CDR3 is TGTGCCAGCAGTCCCGGTGAGAGCTCAACTAATGAAAAACTGTTTTTT.

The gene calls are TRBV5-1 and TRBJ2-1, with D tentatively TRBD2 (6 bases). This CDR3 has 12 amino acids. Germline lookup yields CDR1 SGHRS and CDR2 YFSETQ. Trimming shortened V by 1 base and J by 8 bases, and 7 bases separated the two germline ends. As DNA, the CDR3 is TGCGCCAGCAGCTTGTCGGGGGATGAGCAGTTCTTC. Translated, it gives CASSLSGDEQFF.

CDR3 nucleotides: TGCGCCAGCAGATTTAATTATGGTGACACTGAAGCTTTCTTT. This gives the protein CASRFNYGDTEAFF. The genes are TRBV10-2 and TRBJ1-1; D is uncertain. The V gene's germline CDR1 is WSHSY and CDR2 SAAADI. V lost 6 bases and J 3 bases, leaving 14 bases between the germline ends. This CDR3 contains 14 residues.

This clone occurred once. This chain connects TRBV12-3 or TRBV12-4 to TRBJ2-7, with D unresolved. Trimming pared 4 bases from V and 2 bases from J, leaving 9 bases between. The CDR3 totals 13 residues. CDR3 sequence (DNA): TGTGCCAGCAGTTCCCGGATAACCTACGAGCAGTACTTC. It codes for CASSSRITYEQYF.

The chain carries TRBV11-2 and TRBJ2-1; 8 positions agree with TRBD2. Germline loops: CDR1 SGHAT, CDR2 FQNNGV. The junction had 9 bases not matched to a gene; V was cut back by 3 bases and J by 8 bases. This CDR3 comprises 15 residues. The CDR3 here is CASSFSGGRLDEQFF. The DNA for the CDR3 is TGTGCCAGCAGCTTTTCGGGGGGGCGGCTCGATGAGCAGTTCTTC.

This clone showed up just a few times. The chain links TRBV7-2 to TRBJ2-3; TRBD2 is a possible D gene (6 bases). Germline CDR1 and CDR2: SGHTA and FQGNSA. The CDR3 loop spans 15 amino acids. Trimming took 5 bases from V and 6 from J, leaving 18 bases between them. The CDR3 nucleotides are TGTGCCAGCAGCGTGGTCGGGAGCCGCGTGGATACGCAGTATTTT. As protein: CASSVVGSRVDTQYF.

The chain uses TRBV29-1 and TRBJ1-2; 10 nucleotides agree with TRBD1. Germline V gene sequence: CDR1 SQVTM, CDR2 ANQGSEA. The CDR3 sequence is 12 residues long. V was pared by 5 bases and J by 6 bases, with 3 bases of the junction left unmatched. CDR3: CSVSDRGDGYTF. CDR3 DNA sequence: TGCAGCGTTTCGGACAGGGGGGATGGCTACACCTTC.

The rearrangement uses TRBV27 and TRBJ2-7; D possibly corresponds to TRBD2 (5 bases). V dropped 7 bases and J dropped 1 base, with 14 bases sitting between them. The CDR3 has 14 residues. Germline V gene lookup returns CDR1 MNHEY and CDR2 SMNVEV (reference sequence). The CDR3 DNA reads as TGTGCCAGCACCCAGACTGGGAGTTCCTACGAGCAGTACTTC. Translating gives CASTQTGSSYEQYF.

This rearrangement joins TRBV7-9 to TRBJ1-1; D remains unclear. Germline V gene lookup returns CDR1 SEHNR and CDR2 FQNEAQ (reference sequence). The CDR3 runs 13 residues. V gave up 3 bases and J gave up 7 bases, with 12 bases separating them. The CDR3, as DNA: TGTGCCAGCAGCTTTGACGGGATCGATGAAGCTTTCTTT. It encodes CASSFDGIDEAFF.

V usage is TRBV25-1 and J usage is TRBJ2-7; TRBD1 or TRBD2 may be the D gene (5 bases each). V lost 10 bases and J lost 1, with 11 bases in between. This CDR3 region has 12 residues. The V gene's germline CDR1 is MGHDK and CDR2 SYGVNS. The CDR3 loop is CATGTASYEQYF. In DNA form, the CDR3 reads TGTGCCACCGGGACGGCATCCTACGAGCAGTACTTC.

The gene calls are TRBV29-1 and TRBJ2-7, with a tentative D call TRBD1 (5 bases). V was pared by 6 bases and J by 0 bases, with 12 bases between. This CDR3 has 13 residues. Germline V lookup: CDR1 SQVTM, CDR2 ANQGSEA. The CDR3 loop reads CSVRARVSYEQYF. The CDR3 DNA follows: TGCAGCGTCCGTGCCAGGGTCTCCTACGAGCAGTACTTC.

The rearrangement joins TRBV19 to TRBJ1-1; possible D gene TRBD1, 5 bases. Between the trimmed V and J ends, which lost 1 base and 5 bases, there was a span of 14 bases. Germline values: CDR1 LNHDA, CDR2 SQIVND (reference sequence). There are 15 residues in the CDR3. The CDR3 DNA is TGTGCCAGTAGTATAGTGGTAGGGGCAAGAACTGAAGCTTTCTTT. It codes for CASSIVVGARTEAFF.

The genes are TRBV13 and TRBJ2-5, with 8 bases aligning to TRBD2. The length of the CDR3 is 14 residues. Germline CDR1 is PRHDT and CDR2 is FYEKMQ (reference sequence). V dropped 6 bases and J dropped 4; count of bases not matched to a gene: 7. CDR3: CASRRGADGETQYF. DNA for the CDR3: TGTGCCAGCAGGCGGGGGGCAGACGGAGAGACCCAGTACTTC.

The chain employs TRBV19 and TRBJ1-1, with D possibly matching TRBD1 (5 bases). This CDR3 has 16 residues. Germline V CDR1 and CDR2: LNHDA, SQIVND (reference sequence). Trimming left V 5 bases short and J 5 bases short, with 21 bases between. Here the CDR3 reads CASSELVGAGRTEAFF. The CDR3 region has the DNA TGTGCCAGTAGTGAATTGGTAGGGGCGGGACGGACTGAAGCTTTCTTT.

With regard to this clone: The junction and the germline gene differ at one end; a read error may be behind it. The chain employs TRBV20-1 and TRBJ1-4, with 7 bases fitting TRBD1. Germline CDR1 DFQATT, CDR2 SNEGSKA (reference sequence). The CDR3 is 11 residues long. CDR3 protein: CSARRQGKVVF. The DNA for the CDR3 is TGCAGTGCTAGGAGACAGGGTAAAGTGGTTTTT.

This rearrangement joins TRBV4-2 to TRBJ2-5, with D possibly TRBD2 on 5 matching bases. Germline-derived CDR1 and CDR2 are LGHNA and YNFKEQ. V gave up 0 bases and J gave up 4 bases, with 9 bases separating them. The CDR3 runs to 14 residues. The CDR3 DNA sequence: TGTGCCAGCAGCCAAGATGATGGGAGAGAGACCCAGTACTTC. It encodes CASSQDDGRETQYF.

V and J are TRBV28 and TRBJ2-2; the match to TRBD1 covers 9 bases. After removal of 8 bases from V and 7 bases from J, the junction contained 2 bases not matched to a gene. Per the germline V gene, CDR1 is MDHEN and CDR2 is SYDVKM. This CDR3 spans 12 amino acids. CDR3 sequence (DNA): TGTGCCAGCGGACAGGGGTTCGGGGAGCTGTTTTTT. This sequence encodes CASGQGFGELFF.

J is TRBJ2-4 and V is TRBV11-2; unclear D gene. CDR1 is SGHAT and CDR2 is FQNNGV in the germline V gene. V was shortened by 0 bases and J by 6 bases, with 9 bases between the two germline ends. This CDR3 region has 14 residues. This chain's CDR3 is CASSLDRLRNIQYF. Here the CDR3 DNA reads TGTGCCAGCAGCTTAGATAGGCTACGAAACATTCAGTACTTC. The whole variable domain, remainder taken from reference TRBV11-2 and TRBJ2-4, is EAGVAQSPRYKIIEKRQSVAFWCNPISGHATLYWYQQILGQGPKLLIQFQNNGVVDDSQLPKDRFSAERLKGVDSTLKIQPAKLEDSAVYLCASSLDRLRNIQYFGAGTRLSVL.

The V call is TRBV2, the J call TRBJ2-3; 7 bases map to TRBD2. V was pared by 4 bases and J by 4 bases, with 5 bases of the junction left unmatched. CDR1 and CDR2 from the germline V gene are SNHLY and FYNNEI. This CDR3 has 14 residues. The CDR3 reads CASSVERDADTQYF. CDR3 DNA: TGTGCCAGCAGTGTAGAGCGGGATGCAGATACGCAGTATTTT.

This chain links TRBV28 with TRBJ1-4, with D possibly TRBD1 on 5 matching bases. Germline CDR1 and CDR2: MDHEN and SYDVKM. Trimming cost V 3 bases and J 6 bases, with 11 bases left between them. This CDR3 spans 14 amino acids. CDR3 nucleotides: TGTGCCAGCAGTTTTGGGGCCGTCGATGAAAAACTGTTTTTT. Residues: CASSFGAVDEKLFF.

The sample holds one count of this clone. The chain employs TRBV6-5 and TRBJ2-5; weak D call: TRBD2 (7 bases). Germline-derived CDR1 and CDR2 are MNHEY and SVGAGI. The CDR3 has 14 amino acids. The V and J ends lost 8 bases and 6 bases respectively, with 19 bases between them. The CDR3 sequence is CASRRGRARQTQYF. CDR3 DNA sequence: TGTGCCAGCCGGAGGGGGAGGGCCCGGCAGACCCAGTACTTC.

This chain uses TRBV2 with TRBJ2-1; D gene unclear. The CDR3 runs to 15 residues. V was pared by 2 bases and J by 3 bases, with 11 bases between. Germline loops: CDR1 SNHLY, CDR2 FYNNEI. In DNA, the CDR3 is TGTGCCAGCAGTGAACGCAGTCCTTACTACAATGAGCAGTTCTTC. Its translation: CASSERSPYYNEQFF. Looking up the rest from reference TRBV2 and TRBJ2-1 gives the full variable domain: EPEVTQTPSHQVTQMGQEVILRCVPISNHLYFYWYRQILGQKVEFLVSFYNNEISEKSEIFDDQFSVERPDGSNFTLKIRSTKLEDSAMYFCASSERSPYYNEQFFGPGTRLTVL.

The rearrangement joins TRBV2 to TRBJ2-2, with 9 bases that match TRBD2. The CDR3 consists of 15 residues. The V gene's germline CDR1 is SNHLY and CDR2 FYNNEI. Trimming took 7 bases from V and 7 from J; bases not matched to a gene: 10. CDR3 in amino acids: CASTPGLARVGELFF. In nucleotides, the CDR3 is TGTGCCAGCACCCCGGGACTAGCTAGGGTCGGGGAGCTGTTTTTT.

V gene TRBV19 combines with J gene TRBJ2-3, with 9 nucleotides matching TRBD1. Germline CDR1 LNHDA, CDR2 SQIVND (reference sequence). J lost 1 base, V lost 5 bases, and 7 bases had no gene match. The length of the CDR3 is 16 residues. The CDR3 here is CASSPRTGARTDTQYF. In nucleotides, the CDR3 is TGTGCCAGTAGTCCCCGGACAGGGGCTCGCACAGATACGCAGTATTTT.

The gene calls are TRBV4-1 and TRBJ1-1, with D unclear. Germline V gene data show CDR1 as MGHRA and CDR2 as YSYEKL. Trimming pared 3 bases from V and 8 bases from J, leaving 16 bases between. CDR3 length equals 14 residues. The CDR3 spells CASSQRTPEKEAFF. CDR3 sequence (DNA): TGCGCCAGCAGCCAGAGGACCCCGGAGAAAGAAGCTTTCTTT.

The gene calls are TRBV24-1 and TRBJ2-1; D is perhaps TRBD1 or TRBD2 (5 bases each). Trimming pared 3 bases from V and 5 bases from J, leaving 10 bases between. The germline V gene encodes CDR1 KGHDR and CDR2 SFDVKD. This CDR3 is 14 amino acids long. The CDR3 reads CATSDPGPHNEQFF. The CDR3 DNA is TGTGCCACCAGTGATCCGGGACCTCACAATGAGCAGTTCTTC.